This T cell receptor (beta chain) was found in a study of blood T cell repertoires in COVID-19. Methods used by the authors: Reference gene primers were amplified, and this amplification served to estimate nucleated cell counts. TCRdb's table, derived via immunoSEQ multiplex PCR, lists solely in-frame clones and lacks some. That table supplies the V and J calls and clone size; D and trimming were determined from the DNA. The profile shows roughly 480,000 clones, 89% of them singletons. The sample taken for sequencing was peripheral blood. This TCR was recovered from a man younger than 35 with COVID-19, enrolled during active disease.

CDR3 sequence reads: CASSGGRQGTDTQYF. The DNA for the CDR3 is TGCGCCAGCAGCGGGGGCCGACAGGGCACAGATACGCAGTATTTT. The gene calls are TRBV5-1 and TRBJ2-3; D is possibly TRBD1 (6 bases). V was trimmed by 4 bases and J by 1 base, leaving 13 bases between them. The CDR3 has 15 amino acids. Germline CDR1 SGHRS, CDR2 YFSETQ.